The 19 T cell receptor beta chains below all came from one sample that was sequenced in a study of blood T cell repertoires in COVID-19. Data came from immunoSEQ multiplex PCR; TCRdb stores just in-frame clones and leaves some out. The repertoire holds tens of thousands of clones, with around 90% as singletons. Material: peripheral blood. The receptors here all came from a human donor with active COVID-19. The donor label of this sample is uncertain.

The chain carries TRBV30 and TRBJ2-7; D is uncertain. V lost 3 bases to trimming and J lost 4 bases, with 7 bases between them. CDR1 and CDR2 (germline): GTSNPN, SVGIG (reference sequence). This CDR3 is built from 11 residues. This CDR3 reads CAWRERYEQYF. CDR3 bases: TGTGCCTGGAGGGAGAGGTACGAGCAGTACTTC.

The chain uses TRBV14 and TRBJ2-7; 7 bases fit TRBD1. Germline lookup yields CDR1 SGHDN and CDR2 FVKESK. Trimming took 4 bases from V and 5 from J; bases not matched to a gene: 8. The CDR3 length is 14 residues. The CDR3 sequence is CASSLGQWKDEQYF. CDR3 DNA sequence: TGTGCCAGCAGCCTGGGACAGTGGAAAGACGAGCAGTACTTC.

The chain uses TRBV7-6 and TRBJ1-1, with D hard to call. Trimming removed 2 bases at V and 5 bases at J, with 18 bases between. This CDR3 is 16 amino acids long. Germline CDR1 is SGHVS and CDR2 is FNYEAQ. CDR3 sequence (DNA): TGTGCCAGCAGCTTAATCGGAACCCTTTCAGGAACTGAAGCTTTCTTT. As protein: CASSLIGTLSGTEAFF.

V is TRBV18 and J is TRBJ1-1; 9 bases align to TRBD1. The germline gives CDR1 KGHSH, CDR2 LQKENI. There are 15 residues in the CDR3. V trimming: 3 bases; J trimming: 6 bases; junction bases outside the gene matches: 8. For the CDR3, the DNA is TGTGCCAGCTCACCTCAGGGACAGGGTGGCTCTGAAGCTTTCTTT. Protein sequence: CASSPQGQGGSEAFF.

This chain joins TRBV2 and TRBJ2-5; 7 nucleotides match TRBD2. Germline loops: CDR1 SNHLY, CDR2 FYNNEI. CDR3 length equals 15 residues. V was clipped by 7 bases and J by 4 bases; unmatched bases: 12. CDR3 bases: TGTGCCAGCACTCAGAGCGGGAACGGTGGAGAGACCCAGTACTTC. Its translation is CASTQSGNGGETQYF. The full variable domain, rest sourced from reference TRBV2 and TRBJ2-5, is EPEVTQTPSHQVTQMGQEVILRCVPISNHLYFYWYRQILGQKVEFLVSFYNNEISEKSEIFDDQFSVERPDGSNFTLKIRSTKLEDSAMYFCASTQSGNGGETQYFGPGTRLLVL.

This rearrangement joins TRBV4-2 to TRBJ2-3, with a weak D call TRBD1 (6 bases). This CDR3 contains 16 residues. Germline-derived CDR1 and CDR2 are LGHNA and YNFKEQ. Trimming removed 1 base from V and 1 base from J, with 12 bases in between. The CDR3 loop is CASSQVQGLGTDTQYF. In nucleotides, the CDR3 is TGTGCCAGCAGCCAAGTACAGGGATTAGGCACAGATACGCAGTATTTT.

The chain uses TRBV29-1 and TRBJ1-5; TRBD1 matches 7 bases. CDR1 is SQVTM and CDR2 is ANQGSEA in the germline V gene. The CDR3 has 14 amino acids. V dropped 5 bases and J dropped 3; count of bases not matched to a gene: 7. CDR3 amino acids: CSVSQGDSNQPQHF. CDR3 nucleotides: TGCAGCGTTAGCCAGGGGGACTCCAATCAGCCCCAGCATTTT. Filled out from reference TRBV29-1 and TRBJ1-5, the complete variable domain reads SAVISQKPSRDICQRGTSLTIQCQVDSQVTMMFWYRQQPGQSLTLIATANQGSEATYESGFVIDKFPISRPNLTFSTLTVSNMSPEDSSIYLCSVSQGDSNQPQHFGDGTRLSIL.

The chain employs TRBV6-2 or TRBV6-3 and TRBJ1-5; D remains ambiguous. Germline V lookup: CDR1 MNHEY, CDR2 SVGEGT. The CDR3 loop spans 16 amino acids. V was shortened by 0 bases and J by 6 bases, with 15 bases between the two germline ends. This CDR3 reads CASSYSMGSLGQPQHF. The CDR3 nucleotides are TGTGCCAGCAGTTACTCCATGGGGAGTTTAGGTCAGCCCCAGCATTTT.

The chain links TRBV11-3 to TRBJ2-1; D is uncertain. The CDR3 spans 13 residues. The germline gives CDR1 SGHNT, CDR2 YENEEA. V shed 2 bases and J shed 7 bases, with 9 bases lying between them. The CDR3 sequence is CASSLTRGNEQFF. The CDR3 coding sequence is TGTGCCAGCAGCTTAACCCGCGGAAATGAGCAGTTCTTC. Variable domain in full (rest from reference TRBV11-3 and TRBJ2-1): EAGVVQSPRYKIIEKKQPVAFWCNPISGHNTLYWYLQNLGQGPELLIRYENEEAVDDSQLPKDRFSAERLKGVDSTLKIQPAELGDSAVYLCASSLTRGNEQFFGPGTRLTVL.

On this clone: The sample carries other DNA sequences with the same CDR3. J is TRBJ1-2 and V is TRBV7-2; 10 bases line up with TRBD1. This CDR3 region has 14 residues. With V trimmed by 5 bases and J by 8 bases, 8 bases remained unmatched. Germline V gene sequence: CDR1 SGHTA, CDR2 FQGNSA. DNA for the CDR3: TGTGCCAGCAGCCCCGGGACAGGGGTCTACGGCTACACCTTC. Residues: CASSPGTGVYGYTF.

J is TRBJ1-2 and V is TRBV28, with D unclear. V lost 3 bases, J lost 6 bases, and 8 bases lay in between. Per the germline V gene, CDR1 is MDHEN and CDR2 is SYDVKM. The CDR3 covers 12 residues. The CDR3 protein is CASSFGEDGYTF. CDR3 DNA sequence: TGTGCCAGCAGTTTCGGGGAGGATGGCTACACCTTC.

As for this clone: The junction shows a germline mismatch at one end, possibly a read error. The chain joins TRBV6-6 to TRBJ2-7; 9 positions agree with TRBD2. In germline, CDR1 is MNHNY, CDR2 SVGAGI (reference sequence). This CDR3 spans 16 amino acids. This CDR3 reads CARSSGRGGRTGEQYF. DNA of the CDR3: TGTGCCCGCAGTTCCGGGCGGGGGGGCCGAACGGGGGAGCAGTACTTC.

The chain combines TRBV7-9 with TRBJ2-3; weak D call: TRBD2 (7 bases). The germline V and J ends were trimmed by 4 bases and 6 bases, with 14 bases remaining between them. Germline values: CDR1 SEHNR, CDR2 FQNEAQ (reference sequence). The CDR3 is 14 amino acids. For the CDR3, the DNA is TGTGCCAGCAGCTCGTTAGGGGGGGCGGATACGCAGTATTTT. Its translation is CASSSLGGADTQYF. Full variable domain (remainder filled in from reference TRBV7-9 and TRBJ2-3): DTGVSQNPRHKITKRGQNVTFRCDPISEHNRLYWYRQTLGQGPEFLTYFQNEAQLEKSRLLSDRFSAERPKGSFSTLEIQRTEQGDSAMYLCASSSLGGADTQYFGPGTRLTVL.

The chain links TRBV27 to TRBJ2-7, with TRBD2 matching over 12 bases. J lost 4 bases, V lost 4 bases, and 2 bases had no gene match. This CDR3 is built from 14 residues. Germline V lookup: CDR1 MNHEY, CDR2 SMNVEV (reference sequence). In DNA form, the CDR3 reads TGTGCCAGCAGTTCGGGACTAGCGGGTTACGAGCAGTACTTC. Its protein product is CASSSGLAGYEQYF.

The CDR3 DNA reads as TGTGCCAGCAGTCCCAGGGGGCTCAATTGGTACAATGAGCAGTTCTTC. Protein product: CASSPRGLNWYNEQFF. V and J are TRBV6-2 or TRBV6-3 and TRBJ2-1, with TRBD1 identical over 8 bases. CDR1 is MNHEY and CDR2 is SVGEGT in the germline V gene. The junction had 10 bases not matched to a gene; V was cut back by 5 bases and J by 4 bases. The CDR3 is 16 amino acids.

This clone was seen a single time. In nucleotides, the CDR3 is TGTGCCAGCAGCTCCCGGACAGGGCCCTACGAGCAGTACTTC. This encodes CASSSRTGPYEQYF. This chain joins TRBV13 and TRBJ2-7; 8 positions agree with TRBD1. Germline-derived CDR1 and CDR2 are PRHDT and FYEKMQ (reference sequence). The V gene end was trimmed by 4 bases and the J gene end by 2 bases; junction bases not matched to a gene: 4. This CDR3 has 14 residues.

The rearrangement links TRBV19 to TRBJ2-1; TRBD2 agrees at 12 bases. This CDR3 spans 15 amino acids. After removal of 2 bases from V and 6 bases from J, the junction contained 2 bases not matched to a gene. Germline V lookup: CDR1 LNHDA, CDR2 SQIVND (reference sequence). The CDR3 region is CASSISTSGSNEQFF. CDR3 nucleotides: TGTGCCAGTAGTATATCGACTAGCGGGAGCAATGAGCAGTTCTTC.

V is TRBV7-3 and J is TRBJ2-7, with D tentatively TRBD1 (5 bases). The CDR3 loop spans 15 amino acids. CDR1 SGHTA and CDR2 FQGTGA come from the germline V gene. Trimming left V 0 bases short and J 6 bases short, with 15 bases between. The chain's CDR3 is CASSLTRTTQGEQYF. As DNA, the CDR3 is TGTGCCAGCAGCTTAACGCGGACCACCCAGGGCGAGCAGTACTTC. Complete variable domain (other parts from reference TRBV7-3 and TRBJ2-7): GAGVSQTPSNKVTEKGKYVELRCDPISGHTALYWYRQSLGQGPEFLIYFQGTGAADDSGLPNDRFFAVRPEGSVSTLKIQRTERGDSAVYLCASSLTRTTQGEQYFGPGTRLTVT.

The CDR3 DNA is TGCAGCGTTGCTGGCAGTCACACAGATACGCAGTATTTT. Protein product: CSVAGSHTDTQYF. The chain links TRBV29-1 to TRBJ2-3, with unresolved D. CDR1 is SQVTM, CDR2 ANQGSEA, per germline. The CDR3 length is 13 residues. V was trimmed by 4 bases and J by 2 bases, leaving 10 bases between them.